What follows are 25 T cell receptor beta chains derived from one specimen sequenced in a study of blood T cell repertoires in COVID-19 (dated by TCRdb to the early 2020s). Libraries were prepared through the immunoSEQ multiplex PCR assay. The immuneACCESS repertoire file appears here via TCRdb, limited to in-frame rearrangements. These files lack a portion of the clones; in checked studies, under half of the deficit traces to unresolved V genes, and the cause of the others is not known. This sample comprises about 270,000 clones, roughly nine tenths of them detected only once. The top ten clonotypes cover 3% of the sample. Source material: PBMCs or T cells enriched from blood (not recorded which). The receptor source for this set is a woman between 50 and 59 years old who had recovered from COVID-19.

The rearrangement links TRBV28 to TRBJ1-1; 11 bases line up with TRBD1. From germline, CDR1 is MDHEN and CDR2 SYDVKM. V lost 5 bases to trimming and J lost 6 bases; unmatched junction nucleotides: 5. The CDR3 has 14 residues. The CDR3: CASSGTGGSAEAFF. The CDR3 region has the DNA TGTGCCAGCAGTGGGACAGGGGGATCGGCTGAAGCTTTCTTT.

V and J are TRBV5-4 and TRBJ2-1, with TRBD2 matching 10 bases. The CDR3 runs 17 residues. V shed 4 bases, J shed 0 bases, and the junction held 7 bases outside the gene matches. Looked up from germline, CDR1 is SGHNT and CDR2 is YYREEE (reference sequence). DNA of the CDR3: TGTGCCAGCAGCCGATCTAGCGGGGGAAGCTCCTACAATGAGCAGTTCTTC. As protein: CASSRSSGGSSYNEQFF.

The rearrangement joins TRBV9 to TRBJ2-7, with 8 bases fitting TRBD2. V lost 0 bases, J lost 5 bases, and 7 bases stayed unmatched. The CDR3 is 15 residues long. Per germline, CDR1 SGDLS and CDR2 YYNGEE. The CDR3 reads CASSVEGAGGNEQYF. Here the CDR3 DNA reads TGTGCCAGCAGCGTAGAAGGGGCGGGAGGAAACGAGCAGTACTTC.

The chain recombines TRBV20-1 with TRBJ1-2; D gene unclear. This CDR3 region has 10 residues. Trimming took off 5 bases at V and 6 bases at J, with 7 bases between the two ends. Per the germline V gene, CDR1 is DFQATT and CDR2 is SNEGSKA (reference sequence). The CDR3 region has the DNA TGCAGTGCTTTACATAATGGCTACACCTTC. This codes for CSALHNGYTF.

This chain links TRBV7-2 with TRBJ2-7, with D unresolved. CDR3 length: 12 residues. V lost 5 bases and J 1 base, leaving 6 bases between the germline ends. Germline V lookup: CDR1 SGHTA, CDR2 FQGNSA. The CDR3 region is CASSPLSYEQYF. CDR3 nucleotides: TGTGCCAGCAGCCCTTTATCCTACGAGCAGTACTTC.

This chain uses TRBV19 with TRBJ1-2; 11 nucleotides align to TRBD1. The V gene end was trimmed by 8 bases and the J gene end by 4 bases; junction bases not matched to a gene: 3. The germline V gene encodes CDR1 LNHDA and CDR2 SQIVND (reference sequence). The CDR3 contains 13 residues. CDR3 loop: CASRTGGVYGYTF. CDR3 bases: TGTGCCAGTCGGACAGGGGGCGTCTATGGCTACACCTTC.

The genes are TRBV7-2 and TRBJ2-5, with 7 bases that match TRBD2. Germline V lookup: CDR1 SGHTA, CDR2 FQGNSA. This CDR3 comprises 14 residues. Trimming at V came to 5 bases and at J to 5 bases, leaving 8 bases not matched to a gene. The CDR3 bases are TGTGCCAGCAGCCCGGGACTACGAGGCGAGACCCAGTACTTC. This sequence encodes CASSPGLRGETQYF.

The chain combines TRBV27 with TRBJ2-3; tentatively, D is TRBD1 (6 bases). Trimming removed 3 bases from V and 0 bases from J, with 10 bases in between. The CDR3 covers 15 residues. Germline V lookup: CDR1 MNHEY, CDR2 SMNVEV (reference sequence). The CDR3 DNA is TGTGCCAGCAGTTTGACAGGTATTAGCACAGATACGCAGTATTTT. Protein: CASSLTGISTDTQYF.

The chain combines TRBV7-9 with TRBJ2-7, with TRBD2 identical over 14 bases. This CDR3 has 15 amino acids. Per the germline V gene, CDR1 is SEHNR and CDR2 is FQNEAQ (reference sequence). V lost 5 bases to trimming and J lost 5 bases; unmatched junction nucleotides: 5. The DNA for the CDR3 is TGTGCCAGCAGCCCGGGACTAGCGGGAGTAAACGAGCAGTACTTC. This sequence encodes CASSPGLAGVNEQYF.

This chain links TRBV5-6 with TRBJ1-4; D perhaps matches TRBD1 (6 bases). There are 14 residues in the CDR3. V lost 6 bases, J lost 7 bases, and 16 bases lay in between. Germline V CDR1 and CDR2: SGHDT, YYEEEE. The CDR3 DNA sequence: TGTGCCAGCACCCATAGGGGGTGGGGTGAAAAACTGTTTTTT. This sequence encodes CASTHRGWGEKLFF.

The chain is built from TRBV4-1 and TRBJ2-1; 13 bases match TRBD2. The length of the CDR3 is 16 residues. Germline trimming cut 4 bases from V and 9 bases from J; bases unmatched to any gene: 9. CDR1 is MGHRA, CDR2 YSYEKL, per germline. The CDR3 spells CASSPGLAGDDGEQFF. The CDR3 nucleotides are TGCGCCAGCAGCCCCGGACTAGCGGGAGATGATGGTGAGCAGTTCTTC.

As DNA, the CDR3 is TGTGCCAGCAGTGAAGCGCTTGGGACAGAAGCTTTCTTT. This sequence encodes CASSEALGTEAFF. This chain links TRBV2 with TRBJ1-1, with D possibly being TRBD1 (6 bases). V gave up 0 bases and J gave up 8 bases, with 10 bases separating them. Germline CDR1 reads SNHLY; CDR2 reads FYNNEI. This CDR3 spans 13 amino acids.

V is TRBV5-1 and J is TRBJ1-1; 12 bases agree with TRBD1. Losses at the gene ends were 4 bases for V and 4 bases for J; bases not matched to a gene: 2. This CDR3 is 14 amino acids long. Germline-derived CDR1 and CDR2 are SGHRS and YFSETQ. The CDR3 loop reads CASSGDRGPTEAFF. The CDR3 DNA reads TGCGCCAGCAGCGGGGACAGGGGGCCCACTGAAGCTTTCTTT.

The chain joins TRBV5-1 to TRBJ2-3, with 9 bases lining up with TRBD1. The CDR3 consists of 14 residues. Trimming took 3 bases from V and 5 from J; bases not matched to a gene: 4. Germline values: CDR1 SGHRS, CDR2 YFSETQ. CDR3 sequence reads: CASSWGDREDTQYF. As DNA, the CDR3 is TGCGCCAGCAGCTGGGGGGACAGGGAAGATACGCAGTATTTT.

The genes are TRBV7-2 and TRBJ2-1; 12 positions match TRBD2. Germline values: CDR1 SGHTA, CDR2 FQGNSA. The V and J ends lost 8 bases and 7 bases, in that order; junction bases with no gene match: 3. This CDR3 is 13 amino acids long. The CDR3 sequence is CASGLAGFNEQFF. The CDR3 DNA reads as TGTGCCAGCGGACTAGCGGGATTTAATGAGCAGTTCTTC.

This clone showed up just once. The chain employs TRBV2 and TRBJ2-1, with TRBD2 matching over 10 bases. The CDR3 contains 15 residues. V lost 8 bases to trimming and J lost 7 bases; unmatched junction nucleotides: 11. The germline gives CDR1 SNHLY, CDR2 FYNNEI. The CDR3 sequence is CASRGGSGRANEQFF. CDR3 DNA sequence: TGTGCCAGCCGGGGGGGGAGCGGGAGGGCTAATGAGCAGTTCTTC.

The V call is TRBV5-5, the J call TRBJ1-6; D possibly corresponds to TRBD1 (5 bases). Trimming removed 0 bases from V and 7 bases from J, with 17 bases in between. The CDR3 contains 17 residues. Germline CDR1 and CDR2: SGHKS and YYEKEE (reference sequence). The CDR3 sequence: CASSLAGQGSLNSPLHF. For the CDR3, the DNA is TGTGCCAGCAGCTTGGCCGGGCAGGGCTCCTTGAATTCACCCCTCCACTTT.

This chain connects TRBV19 to TRBJ2-1; 9 nucleotides align to TRBD2. Germline assignment: CDR1 LNHDA and CDR2 SQIVND (reference sequence). Trimming at V came to 3 bases and at J to 8 bases, leaving 14 bases not matched to a gene. This CDR3 comprises 17 residues. The CDR3 loop reads CASSIIAPREGADEQFF. CDR3 nucleotides: TGTGCCAGTAGTATCATCGCACCGCGGGAGGGCGCAGATGAGCAGTTCTTC.

The chain has TRBV6-2 or TRBV6-3 and TRBJ1-5; D might be TRBD1 (6 bases). The germline V gene encodes CDR1 MNHEY and CDR2 SVGEGT. The CDR3 is 15 amino acids. With 5 bases removed from V and 1 base from J, the gap between germline ends came to 12 bases. The CDR3 bases are TGTGCCAGCAGTGAGGGGGGGCGGAGCAATCAGCCCCAGCATTTT. This sequence encodes CASSEGGRSNQPQHF.

The V gene is TRBV7-2, the J gene TRBJ1-4; 10 nucleotides match TRBD1. The CDR3 runs 14 residues. V trimming: 5 bases; J trimming: 11 bases; junction bases outside the gene matches: 8. Per germline, CDR1 SGHTA and CDR2 FQGNSA. The CDR3 sequence: CASSAAGQGRKLFF. The CDR3 DNA reads TGTGCCAGCAGCGCGGCGGGACAGGGGAGGAAACTGTTTTTT.

V gene TRBV7-3 combines with J gene TRBJ2-1; 13 nucleotides agree with TRBD2. The CDR3 runs to 16 residues. Germline V gene data show CDR1 as SGHTA and CDR2 as FQGTGA. V trimming: 5 bases; J trimming: 6 bases; junction bases outside the gene matches: 7. This CDR3 reads CASSPRLAGGFNEQFF. The CDR3 DNA reads as TGTGCCAGCAGCCCCCGACTAGCGGGAGGATTCAATGAGCAGTTCTTC.

The V and J genes are TRBV7-3 and TRBJ2-1; the match to TRBD2 covers 12 bases. CDR1 is SGHTA, CDR2 FQGTGA, per germline. V shed 2 bases, J shed 4 bases, and the junction held 6 bases outside the gene matches. This CDR3 is 17 amino acids long. Written as DNA, the CDR3 is TGTGCCAGCAGCTTACGTTCCGGGACTAGCGGGTACAATGAGCAGTTCTTC. Translation gives CASSLRSGTSGYNEQFF.

The V and J genes are TRBV7-6 and TRBJ2-5; unclear D gene. This CDR3 comprises 13 residues. Trimming pared 1 base from V and 2 bases from J, leaving 5 bases between. Germline V gene lookup returns CDR1 SGHVS and CDR2 FNYEAQ. CDR3 sequence reads: CASSLVSQETQYF. The CDR3 nucleotides read TGTGCCAGCAGCTTAGTTTCTCAAGAGACCCAGTACTTC.

This sequence joins TRBV7-2 and TRBJ2-7, with TRBD2 matching 13 bases. This CDR3 comprises 14 residues. Germline trimming cut 5 bases from V and 6 bases from J; bases unmatched to any gene: 4. The germline CDR1 and CDR2 sequences are SGHTA and FQGNSA. The CDR3 protein is CASSRTSGSSEQYF. The CDR3 coding sequence is TGTGCCAGCAGCCGGACTAGCGGGAGTAGCGAGCAGTACTTC.

The chain has TRBV4-1 and TRBJ1-4; 9 positions match TRBD1. The germline CDR1 and CDR2 sequences are MGHRA and YSYEKL. V was clipped by 1 base and J by 4 bases; unmatched bases: 1. The CDR3 consists of 15 residues. The CDR3 reads CASSQGDRDNEKLFF. The CDR3 nucleotides are TGCGCCAGCAGCCAAGGGGACAGGGATAATGAAAAACTGTTTTTT.